The T cell receptor (beta chain) described here comes from a study of shared clonotypes between healthy human individuals (dated by TCRdb to the early 2020s). Broadly, across the study: The cohort comprised two women and three men aged 18 to 49 years. Per donor, leukapheresis produced somewhere between about 0.85 and 9.5 billion PBMCs. Per donor, three plates each were used for CD4 naive and CD4 memory, two for CD8 naive, and one for CD8 memory. To increase sequencing depth and limit assay-specific biases, TCR repertoire library preparation and sequencing were carried out by different laboratories using diverse techniques. Blood TCR repertoires of 5 or 6 healthy adults were deeply sequenced to estimate repertoire size and the extent of clonotype sharing between individuals. The investigation overall reported the following: Based on pairwise subsampling, the degree of clonotype sharing among donors was expected to be affected by sequencing depth. Sampling was restricted to blood, and TCR repertoires in tissues likely differ from the TCR repertoires found in blood. The genetic and exposure-history diversity represented was limited by the small number of donors. Larger estimated clonotype richness was generally found for naive subsets than for memory subsets. When a few donors were compared, the shared fraction of clonotypes was about 5.2% for naive CD4, less than 4% for naive CD8, more than 2% for memory CD4, and 0.35% to 0.4% for memory CD8. Compared with non-shared clonotypes, the clonotypes found in all four sorted-subset donors had higher generation probabilities. Even with the large sequencing depth, rarefaction of the sorted-subset datasets indicated that sequencing was incomplete.

Concerning this clone: Its antigen is unknown. Per-nucleotide qualities are absent, and no much larger clonotype sits a single base away.

The V and J ends are trimmed by 3 bases and 2 bases, leaving 10 bases between them. The germline V gene specifies MGHDK as CDR1 and SYGVNS as CDR2. From the cysteine through the phenylalanine, the CDR3 covers 15 amino acids. Just the 45-base CDR3 DNA is kept, in frame starting at base 1. Using the deep immunoSEQ assay, TCR CDR3 regions were amplified from genomic DNA by multiplex PCR. Genomic DNA extracted from each cell subset was distributed evenly over all wells of several immunoSEQ 96-well plates, and each plate served as one replicate. For sorted subsets, 200 to 250 ng of genomic DNA, equivalent to around 30,000 T cell genomes, went into each replicate PCR. Purified libraries were measured with a Qubit 3.0 fluorometer, size-checked on a Bioanalyzer 2100, and measured again with the KAPA Library Quantification kit. Every immunoSEQ 96-well plate was sequenced on a separate single-read 150-cycle Illumina NextSeq 550 flow cell. In the authors' own workflow: Because the immunoSEQ output included only junctional sequences and no quality scores, the filtering could not be the same as the filtering used for full-length reads. To assign V/J genes and CDR3, sequences were annotated using PyIR, a Python wrapper for IgBLAST v1.9, with IMGT germline references. Any read was removed if the V/J assignment was weak (E-value above 1e-6), the CDR3 was missing, or the read contained stop codons, out-of-frame junctions, or ambiguous translated residues. V3J clonotypes were defined by identical inferred V gene, J gene, and CDR3 amino acid sequence. Percentage overlap between repertoires was computed as shared unique clonotypes divided by the size of the smaller repertoire. RTK rarefaction, the Chao1 estimator, and Recon v2.1 estimates of unobserved clonotypes were used to assess repertoire richness. Generation probabilities for all TCRbeta clonotypes obtained by the gDNA method from a handful of donors were computed using OLGA. Not all clones reach the TCRdb copy of this immuneACCESS table, which keeps in-frame sequences only. Checked studies attribute under half of the gap to unresolved V genes and leave the rest unexplained. That table supplies the V and J calls and clone size; D and trimming were determined from the DNA. Present in this sample are around 1.6 million clones, nearly 99% of which were seen just once. The ten top clones hold around 0.45% of the sample.

Healthy HIV-negative adults with no recently reported acute infections or vaccinations were included as donors. All donors were Caucasian adults living in Nashville, Tennessee, USA. Magnetic negative selection was used to enrich CD4+ T cells, after which naive cells were positively selected on CD45RA and the negative fraction became the memory subset. Blood was collected by leukapheresis, and PBMCs were isolated by Ficoll-Histopaque density gradient centrifugation and then cryopreserved in liquid nitrogen vapor phase. Analytical flow cytometry was used to check the purity and quantity of every magnetically sorted T cell population. From each sorted fraction, genomic DNA was isolated and quantified by UV absorbance on a Nanodrop 2000c.

The receptor's source is a man younger than 45 in good health. The rearranged chain carries TRBV25-1 and TRBJ1-4; the D gene is not confidently resolved. The sequenced sample was naive CD4+ T cells sorted from blood. Reading the label with the study, this specimen's cell subset or site is: CD45RA+ positively selected. The CDR3 amino acid sequence is: CASSDWRATNEKLFF. The base sequence is TGTGCCAGCAGTGATTGGAGGGCCACTAATGAAAAACTGTTTTTT.